This TCR beta chain emerged from a study of blood T cell repertoires in COVID-19 (TCRdb year 2020). Background for the entire study: Samples covering the acute and convalescent phases of COVID-19 were provided by collaborators in the United States, Italy and Spain. The prospective study material was composed of cDNA or gDNA derived from T cells, B-cell-depleted T cells, or PBMCs. Deeply sampled blood TCRbeta repertoires from subjects exposed to, actively infected with, or recovered from COVID-19 were included in the dataset. The repertoires were released in a freely available public database intended as a resource for research on the immune response to SARS-CoV-2. Samples came from the ongoing ImmuneRACE study (first 160 participants) plus 1,254 subjects from 6 global collaborators. A de-identified subject ID, COVID-19 status, age in years and sex were almost always included in the sample metadata. Where available, HLA class I and class II types were obtained from metadata supplied by the sample provider rather than from assay-based typing.

This clone was recorded only once. The antigen this receptor binds is unknown. There are no base qualities to consult, and no much larger clone falls within one base. Study-wide conclusions, independent of this receptor: Clinical and demographic metadata were provided uncurated, with the amount varying by source and participant.

TCRbeta CDR3 regions were amplified from genomic DNA using the immunoSEQ Assay, a bias-controlled multiplex PCR. As for the authors' bioinformatics: The number of nucleated cells in each sample was estimated from the amplification of reference gene primers within the assay. To quantify the absolute abundance of each unique TCRbeta CDR3 rearrangement, sequence reads were collapsed and filtered. For each sample, productive Simpson clonality was calculated as the square root of Simpson's diversity index over productive rearrangements. TCRdb provides this immuneACCESS table in a form limited to in-frame rearrangements. Some clones are lacking; in checked studies, under half of them reflect an unresolved V gene, and why the rest are absent is not known. V, J and clone size are taken as reported in that table, and D and trimming were inferred from the DNA itself. In all, the sample holds roughly 290,000 clones, and approximately 83% of those were seen once. The biggest ten clones account for over 2% of the sample.

The germline V and J ends show losses of 7 bases and 4 bases respectively, and no gene match explains 9 bases of the junction. CDR1 and CDR2, per the germline V gene, are SGHTA and FQGNSA. The CDR3 spans 15 residues, from the cysteine through the phenylalanine. Only the CDR3 region is kept as DNA, spanning 45 bases read in frame from base 1. Another Seattle source contributed samples from volunteer blood donors who had recovered from COVID-19. The collaborating institutions used their own protocols to collect whole blood in K2EDTA tubes. For TCRbeta analysis, collaborator samples were shipped as frozen whole blood, as isolated PBMCs, or as DNA extracted from either sample type.

The specimen was peripheral blood. Rearrangement joined TRBV7-2 to TRBJ1-2, and 10 junction bases match TRBD1. The receptor was derived from a young woman who had recovered from COVID-19. CDR3 protein: CASIEETGGGYGYTF. At the DNA level, the sequence is TGTGCCAGCATCGAAGAGACAGGGGGCGGCTATGGCTACACCTTC.